This T cell receptor (beta chain) was identified in a study of technical replicates of blood from several donors. The repertoire was sequenced with immunoSEQ multiplex PCR; TCRdb's copy has only in-frame clones and lacks some. The data contain about 69,000 clones, 88% of them singletons. The germline V and J ends were trimmed by 4 bases and 1 base, with 7 bases remaining between them. This CDR3 comprises 13 residues. Germline CDR1 reads SNHLY; CDR2 reads FYNNEI. The specimen was PBMCs. The V call is TRBV2, the J call TRBJ1-1; a weak D match, TRBD1 (5 bases). This receptor was obtained from a human donor in good health. Some clones in this sample may be carry-over from other donors' samples. The DNA of the CDR3 is TGTGCCAGCAGTGGACAGTCGAACACTGAAGCTTTCTTT. Amino acid sequence: CASSGQSNTEAFF.